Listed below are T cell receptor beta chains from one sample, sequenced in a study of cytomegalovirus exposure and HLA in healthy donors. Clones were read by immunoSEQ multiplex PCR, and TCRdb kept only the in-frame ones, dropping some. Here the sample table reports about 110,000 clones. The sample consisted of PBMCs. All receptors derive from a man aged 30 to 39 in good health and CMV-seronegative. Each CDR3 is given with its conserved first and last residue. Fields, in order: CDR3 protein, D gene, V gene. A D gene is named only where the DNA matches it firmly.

CDR3: CASSFDSYEQYF; D: NA; V: TRBV5-4
CDR3: CASSQDRNNSPLHF; D: NA; V: TRBV4-3
CDR3: CASSPTGGNGEKLFF; D: TRBD1; V: TRBV7-2
CDR3: CASSRGILGNTIYF; D: NA; V: TRBV6-5
CDR3: CASSLRDTGYEQYF; D: NA; V: TRBV5-5
CDR3: CASSPTTKQETQYF; D: NA; V: TRBV25-1
CDR3: CASSFSPFSGTRAYEQYF; D: TRBD2; V: TRBV7-8
CDR3: CASSLPRDGTEAFF; D: NA; V: TRBV7-9
CDR3: CASSPSSHSNTGELFF; D: NA; V: TRBV5-1
CDR3: CASSPSGRVREQYF; D: TRBD2; V: TRBV2
CDR3: CASSLSPEETQYF; D: NA; V: TRBV13
CDR3: CASSLGPATNEKLFF; D: NA; V: TRBV5-5
CDR3: CASSLRAGTSGGTQYF; D: TRBD2; V: TRBV7-2
CDR3: CASSQEEAGADEKLFF; D: NA; V: TRBV4-3
CDR3: CASRAPTGASNEKLFF; D: TRBD1; V: TRBV28
CDR3: CASSPRLVWNEQFF; D: NA; V: TRBV14
CDR3: CASSLNPGGRLYEQYF; D: NA; V: TRBV28
CDR3: CASNSGTAQNYGYTF; D: TRBD1; V: TRBV2
CDR3: CASSIEPTGNQPQHF; D: NA; V: TRBV19
CDR3: CASSLSPSPYNEQFF; D: NA; V: TRBV7-8
CDR3: CASRVTGSPDTQYF; D: NA; V: TRBV5-4
CDR3: CASRLQGTGSYEQYF; D: TRBD1; V: TRBV5-1
CDR3: CASSLQSNYGYTF; D: NA; V: TRBV27
CDR3: CASSQGGDTEAFF; D: TRBD1; V: TRBV18
CDR3: CASSPYKGALTSTDTQYF; D: TRBD1; V: TRBV5-5
CDR3: CASTPGTGRHTEAFF; D: TRBD1; V: TRBV28